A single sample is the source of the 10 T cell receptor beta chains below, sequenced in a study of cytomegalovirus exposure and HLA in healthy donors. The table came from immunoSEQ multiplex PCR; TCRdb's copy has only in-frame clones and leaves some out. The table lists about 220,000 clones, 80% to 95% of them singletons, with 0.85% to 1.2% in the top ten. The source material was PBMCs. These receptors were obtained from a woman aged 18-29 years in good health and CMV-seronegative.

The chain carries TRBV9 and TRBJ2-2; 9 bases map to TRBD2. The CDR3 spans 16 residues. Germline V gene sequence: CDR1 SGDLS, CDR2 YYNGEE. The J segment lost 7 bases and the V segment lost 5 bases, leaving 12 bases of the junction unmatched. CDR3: CASRDKGTSLGGELFF. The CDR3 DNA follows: TGTGCCAGCAGGGACAAGGGGACTAGCTTGGGCGGGGAGCTGTTTTTT.

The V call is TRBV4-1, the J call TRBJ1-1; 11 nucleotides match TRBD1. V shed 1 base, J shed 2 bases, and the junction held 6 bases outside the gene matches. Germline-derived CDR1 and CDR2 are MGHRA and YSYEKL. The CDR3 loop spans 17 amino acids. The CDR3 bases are TGCGCCAGCAGCCAAGTTTGGACAGGGGGCGGCAACACTGAAGCTTTCTTT. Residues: CASSQVWTGGGNTEAFF.

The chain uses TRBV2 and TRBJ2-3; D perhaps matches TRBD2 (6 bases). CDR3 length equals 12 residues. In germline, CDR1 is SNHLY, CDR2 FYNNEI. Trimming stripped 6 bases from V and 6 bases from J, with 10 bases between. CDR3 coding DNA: TGTGCCAGCAGGGACTATTCCGATACGCAGTATTTT. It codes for CASRDYSDTQYF.

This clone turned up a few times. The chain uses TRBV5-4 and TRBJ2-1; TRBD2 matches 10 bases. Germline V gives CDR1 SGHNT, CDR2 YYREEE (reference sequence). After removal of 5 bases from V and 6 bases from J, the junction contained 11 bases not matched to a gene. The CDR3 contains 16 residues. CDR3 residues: CASSILAGALVNEQFF. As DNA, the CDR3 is TGTGCCAGCAGTATCCTAGCGGGAGCGCTGGTCAATGAGCAGTTCTTC.

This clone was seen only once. The CDR3 here is CASSLGQGNQPQHF. The CDR3, as DNA: TGTGCCAGCAGCCTGGGACAGGGGAATCAGCCCCAGCATTTT. The chain employs TRBV7-6 and TRBJ1-5, with TRBD1 identical over 10 bases. CDR1 and CDR2 from the germline V gene are SGHVS and FNYEAQ. This CDR3 spans 14 amino acids. Trimming took 5 bases from V and 4 from J; bases not matched to a gene: 2.

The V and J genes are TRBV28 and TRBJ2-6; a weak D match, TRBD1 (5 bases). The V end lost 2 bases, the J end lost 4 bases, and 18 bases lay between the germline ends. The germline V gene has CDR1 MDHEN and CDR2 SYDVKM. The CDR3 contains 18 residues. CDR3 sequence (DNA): TGTGCCAGCAGTTTAGTCGGCAGGGTTTCCGCGGGGGCCAACGTCCTGACTTTC. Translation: CASSLVGRVSAGANVLTF.

CDR3 protein: CASSPGLATDEQFF. CDR3 bases: TGTGCCAGCAGCCCCGGACTAGCGACGGATGAGCAGTTCTTC. The J gene is TRBJ2-1, the V gene TRBV7-3; 9 bases agree with TRBD2. The CDR3 is made up of 14 amino acids. CDR1 and CDR2 (germline): SGHTA, FQGTGA. V trimming: 5 bases; J trimming: 8 bases; junction bases outside the gene matches: 7.

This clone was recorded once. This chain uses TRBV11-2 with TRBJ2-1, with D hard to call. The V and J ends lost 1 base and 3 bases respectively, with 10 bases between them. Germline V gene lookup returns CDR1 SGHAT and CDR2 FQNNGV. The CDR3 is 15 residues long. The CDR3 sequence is CASSLAPEVYNEQFF. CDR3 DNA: TGTGCCAGCAGCTTAGCGCCAGAAGTCTACAATGAGCAGTTCTTC.

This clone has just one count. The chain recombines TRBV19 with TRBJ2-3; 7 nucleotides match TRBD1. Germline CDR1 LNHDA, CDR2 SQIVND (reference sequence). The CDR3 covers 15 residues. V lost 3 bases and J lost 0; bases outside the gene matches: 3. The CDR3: CASSMGTVSTDTQYF. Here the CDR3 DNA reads TGTGCCAGTAGTATGGGGACAGTTAGCACAGATACGCAGTATTTT.

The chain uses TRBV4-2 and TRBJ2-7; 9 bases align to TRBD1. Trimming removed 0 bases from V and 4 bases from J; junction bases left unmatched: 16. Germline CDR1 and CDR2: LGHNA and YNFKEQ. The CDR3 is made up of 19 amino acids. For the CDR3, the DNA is TGTGCCAGCAGCCAAGAAGGAGTGGCCGGGACAGGGCAGGGGTACGAGCAGTACTTC. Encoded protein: CASSQEGVAGTGQGYEQYF.